This T cell receptor (beta chain) was found in a study of T cells expressing NK-cell markers. Across the whole study: Out of eight donors sequenced, seven tested HCMV-seropositive and the remaining one seronegative.

Findings and limits, study-wide: A range of about 1.0-7.5% of CD8+ T cells consisted of dominant NKG2C+ clonotypes in roughly 6 donors.

TCRdb re-called the 5' RACE reads; one entry per CDR3 protein, DNA not given. In all, the sample yields more than 120,000 distinct CDR3 sequences. This CDR3 contains 15 residues. As regards this clonotype: Its antigen is unidentified.

Input material: blood T cells: a sorted CD56 or NKG2C T cell subset, CD4+ or CD8+ T cells, or bulk PBMC T cells (not recorded which). This chain links TRBV12-3 or TRBV12-4 with TRBJ1-5; TCRdb picks TRBD1, but there is no DNA to check that call. The receptor was isolated from a man aged 18 to 30 in good health. CDR3: CASSLEGAINQPQHF.